The T cell receptor beta chain under discussion was sequenced for a study of blood T cell repertoires in COVID-19. The wider study: PBMCs, B-cell-depleted T cells, or T cells provided the cDNA or gDNA that made up the material.

Only one count was recorded for this clone. Trimming cost V 1 base and J 6 bases; bases outside gene matches: 6. This CDR3 region has 15 residues. Germline values: CDR1 MNHNY, CDR2 SVGAGI (reference sequence). Libraries were prepared by immunoSEQ multiplex PCR; TCRdb keeps only in-frame clonotypes and omits some of them. The repertoire consists of over 200,000 clones, with almost 85% occurring once and the leading ten covering about 15%. The receptor comes from a man aged 40-55 years who had recovered from COVID-19. Sequenced material: PBMCs or T cells enriched from blood (not recorded which). This rearrangement joins TRBV6-6 to TRBJ2-7; 10 bases line up with TRBD1. The CDR3 DNA sequence: TGTGCCAGCAGTTACTTAAATGGGGACAGGGGCGAGCAGTACTTC. As protein: CASSYLNGDRGEQYF.